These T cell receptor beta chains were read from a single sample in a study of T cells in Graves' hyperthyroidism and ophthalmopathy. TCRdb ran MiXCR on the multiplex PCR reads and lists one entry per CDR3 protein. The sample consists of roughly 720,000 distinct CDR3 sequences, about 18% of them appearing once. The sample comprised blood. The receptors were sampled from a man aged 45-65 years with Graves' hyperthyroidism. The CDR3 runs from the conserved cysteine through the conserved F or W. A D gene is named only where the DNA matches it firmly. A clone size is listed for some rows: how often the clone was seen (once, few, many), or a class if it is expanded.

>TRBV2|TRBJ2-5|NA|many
CASSDHSWGMETQYF
TGTGCCAGCAGTGATCATTCTTGGGGTATGGAGACCCAGTACTTC
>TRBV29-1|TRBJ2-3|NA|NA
CSVDPTDTQYF
TGCAGCGTCGACCCGACAGATACGCAGTATTTT
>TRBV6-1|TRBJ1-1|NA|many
CASSFGIVNTEAFF
TGTGCCAGCAGTTTCGGAATTGTGAACACTGAAGCTTTCTTT
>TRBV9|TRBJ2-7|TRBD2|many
CASSVASGLFNEQYF
TGTGCCAGCAGCGTAGCTAGCGGACTATTCAACGAGCAGTACTTC
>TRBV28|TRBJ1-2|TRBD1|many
CASEGQGGGYTF
TGTGCCAGCGAGGGACAGGGCGGTGGCTACACCTTC
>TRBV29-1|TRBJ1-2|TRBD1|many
CSGGTANYGYTF
TGCAGCGGAGGGACAGCTAATTATGGCTACACCTTC
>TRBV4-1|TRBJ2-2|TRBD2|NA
CASSRAGGPTGELFF
TGCGCCAGCAGCCGAGCGGGAGGGCCGACCGGGGAGCTGTTTTTT
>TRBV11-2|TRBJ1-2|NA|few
CASSSLPQGRNYGYTF
TGTGCCAGCAGTTCCCTCCCACAGGGAAGAAACTATGGCTACACCTTC
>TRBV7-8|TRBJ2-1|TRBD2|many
CASSLSLAGGSSYNEQFF
TGTGCCAGCAGCTTAAGCCTAGCGGGGGGGAGCTCCTACAATGAGCAGTTCTTC
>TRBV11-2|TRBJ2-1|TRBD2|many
CASRALAGGLTEQFF
TGTGCCAGCAGAGCCCTAGCGGGAGGACTAACTGAGCAGTTCTTC
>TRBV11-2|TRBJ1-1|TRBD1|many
CASSAGTGGGGNTEAFF
TGTGCCAGCAGTGCCGGGACAGGGGGCGGAGGGAACACTGAAGCTTTCTTT
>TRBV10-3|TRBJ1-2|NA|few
CAITERRQYGYTF
TGTGCCATCACCGAGAGGAGACAGTATGGCTACACCTTC
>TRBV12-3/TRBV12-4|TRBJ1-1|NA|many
CASSLFGGSEAFF
TGTGCCAGCAGTTTATTTGGGGGTTCTGAAGCTTTCTTT
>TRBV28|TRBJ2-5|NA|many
CASSLTGTQYF
TGTGCCAGCAGTTTGACAGGGACCCAGTACTTC
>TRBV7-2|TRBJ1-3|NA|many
CASSLEPGNTIYF
TGTGCCAGCAGCTTAGAACCTGGAAACACCATATATTTT
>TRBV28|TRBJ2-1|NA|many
CASSLDLAGAYNEQFF
TGTGCCAGCAGTTTAGACTTGGCAGGGGCGTACAATGAGCAGTTCTTC
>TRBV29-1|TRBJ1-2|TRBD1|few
CSVQAGQRNGYTF
TGCAGCGTACAGGCGGGACAGCGGAATGGCTACACCTTC
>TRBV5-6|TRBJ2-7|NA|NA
CASSLVAYSYEQYF
TGTGCCAGCAGCTTGGTCGCCTACTCCTACGAGCAGTACTTC
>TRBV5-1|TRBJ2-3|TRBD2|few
CASSFPGRADTQYF
TGCGCCAGCAGCTTTCCCGGGAGGGCAGATACGCAGTATTTT
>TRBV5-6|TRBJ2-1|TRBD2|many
CASSTTFSGRALNEQFF
TGTGCCAGCAGCACAACCTTTAGCGGGAGGGCCCTTAATGAGCAGTTCTTC
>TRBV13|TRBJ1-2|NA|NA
CASSGAVRGYGYTF
TGTGCCAGCAGCGGGGCCGTCCGTGGCTATGGCTACACCTTC
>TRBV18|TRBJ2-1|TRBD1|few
CASSPNEGQGAGEQFF
TGTGCCAGCTCACCAAATGAGGGACAGGGGGCTGGTGAGCAGTTCTTC
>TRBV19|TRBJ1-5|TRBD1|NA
CASSPRGDRIRQPQHF
TGTGCCAGTAGTCCCCGTGGGGACAGGATAAGGCAGCCCCAGCATTTT
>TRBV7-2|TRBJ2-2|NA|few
CASSLERVPTGELFF
TGTGCCAGCAGCTTAGAGCGGGTCCCTACCGGGGAGCTGTTTTTT
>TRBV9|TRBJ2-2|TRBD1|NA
CASSERTGLTGELFF
TGTGCCAGCAGCGAACGGACAGGGCTCACCGGGGAGCTGTTTTTT
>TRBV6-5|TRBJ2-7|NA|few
CASSYPGSLRYEQYF
TGTGCCAGCAGTTACCCAGGGTCTCTCCGTTACGAGCAGTACTTC
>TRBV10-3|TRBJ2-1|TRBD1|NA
CAISAGYQGAQGEQFF
TGTGCCATCAGTGCCGGTTATCAGGGGGCGCAAGGTGAGCAGTTCTTC
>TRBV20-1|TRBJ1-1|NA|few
CSARVVTEAFF
TGCAGTGCTAGAGTGGTCACTGAAGCTTTCTTT
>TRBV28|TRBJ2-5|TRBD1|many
CASTRQGAETQYF
TGTGCCAGCACGCGGCAGGGGGCAGAGACCCAGTACTTC
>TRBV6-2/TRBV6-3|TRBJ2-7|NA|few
CASEDGGSSYEQYF
TGTGCCAGTGAGGACGGGGGAAGCTCCTACGAGCAGTACTTC
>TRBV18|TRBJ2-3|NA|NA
CASSAQGTDMQYF
TGTGCCAGCTCGGCACAGGGCACAGATATGCAGTATTTT
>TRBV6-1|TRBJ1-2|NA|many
CASSTQGQSGYTF
TGTGCCAGCAGTACCCAAGGACAGTCCGGCTACACCTTC
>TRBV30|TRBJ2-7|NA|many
CAWSVGGTSYEQYF
TGTGCCTGGAGTGTGGGTGGAACCTCCTACGAGCAGTACTTC
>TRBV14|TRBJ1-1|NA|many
CASSQDSGGRLTMNTEAFF
TGTGCCAGCAGCCAAGATAGCGGGGGCCGCCTGACTATGAACACTGAAGCTTTCTTT
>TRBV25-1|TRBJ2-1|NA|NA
CASSELGATYNEQFF
TGTGCCAGCAGTGAATTGGGGGCTACCTACAATGAGCAGTTCTTC
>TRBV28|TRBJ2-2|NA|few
CASRARTANTGELLF
TGTGCCAGCAGGGCTAGGACAGCGAACACCGGGGAGCTGCTTTTT
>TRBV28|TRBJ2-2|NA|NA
CASSLAAAGAGELFF
TGTGCCAGCTCTTTAGCGGCAGCCGGGGCCGGGGAGCTGTTTTTT
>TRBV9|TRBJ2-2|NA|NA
CASSVGQHVLNSGELFF
TGTGCCAGCAGCGTAGGACAGCACGTGTTGAATTCCGGGGAGCTGTTTTTT
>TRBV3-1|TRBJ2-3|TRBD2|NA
CASSQRVGTSGDTQYF
TGTGCCAGCAGCCAACGAGTCGGGACTAGCGGAGATACGCAGTATTTT
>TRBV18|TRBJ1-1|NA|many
CASSRAQGNTEAFF
TGTGCCAGCTCACGGGCACAGGGGAACACTGAAGCTTTCTTT
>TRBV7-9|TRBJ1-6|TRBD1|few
CASSTDRGHNSPLHF
TGTGCCAGCAGCACGGACAGGGGGCATAATTCACCCCTCCACTTT
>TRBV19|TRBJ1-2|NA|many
CASTATRTALENYGYTF
TGTGCCAGTACGGCTACCCGGACCGCCTTAGAAAACTATGGCTACACCTTC
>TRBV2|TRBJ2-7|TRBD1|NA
CASSKLTGGSDEQYF
TGTGCCAGCAGCAAATTGACAGGGGGCTCCGACGAGCAGTACTTC
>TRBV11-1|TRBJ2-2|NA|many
CASSLGVHTGELFF
TGTGCCAGCAGCTTAGGGGTTCACACCGGGGAGCTGTTTTTT
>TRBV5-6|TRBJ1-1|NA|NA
CASSFFGSAGGTEAFF
TGTGCCAGCAGCTTTTTTGGATCGGCGGGGGGCACTGAAGCTTTCTTT
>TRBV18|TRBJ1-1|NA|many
CASSPRSGEDEAFF
TGTGCCAGCTCACCACGATCAGGGGAGGATGAAGCTTTCTTT
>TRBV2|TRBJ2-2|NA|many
CASSAGEPTGELFF
TGTGCCAGCAGTGCAGGGGAGCCCACCGGGGAGCTGTTTTTT
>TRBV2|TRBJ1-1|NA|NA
CASSRSVFTEAFF
TGTGCCAGCAGTAGATCCGTTTTCACTGAAGCTTTCTTT
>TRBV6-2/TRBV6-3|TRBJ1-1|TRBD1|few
CASSRPRDRVLNTEAFF
TGTGCCAGCAGTCGACCCCGGGACAGGGTGTTGAACACTGAAGCTTTCTTT
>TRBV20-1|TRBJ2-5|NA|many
CSARDRARETQYF
TGCAGTGCTAGAGACCGGGCGAGGGAGACCCAGTACTTC
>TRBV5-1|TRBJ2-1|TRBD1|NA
CASSLSGGAGYEQFF
TGCGCCAGCAGCTTATCAGGGGGCGCAGGATATGAGCAGTTCTTC
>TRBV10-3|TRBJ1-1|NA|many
CAISEGNTEAFF
TGTGCCATCAGTGAGGGGAACACTGAAGCTTTCTTT
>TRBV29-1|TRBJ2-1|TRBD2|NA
CSVEGGLAGYNEQFF
TGCAGCGTTGAAGGAGGGCTAGCGGGCTACAATGAGCAGTTCTTC
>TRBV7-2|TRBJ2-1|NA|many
CASSLVPRGSYNEQFF
TGTGCCAGCAGCTTAGTACCCAGGGGCTCCTACAATGAGCAGTTCTTC
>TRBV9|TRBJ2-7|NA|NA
CASSVVGVPTYEQYF
TGTGCCAGCAGCGTAGTTGGGGTGCCAACCTACGAGCAGTACTTC
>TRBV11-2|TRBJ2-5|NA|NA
CASSLVGREKAGQETQYF
TGTGCCAGCAGCTTAGTGGGAAGGGAGAAGGCTGGCCAAGAGACCCAGTACTTC
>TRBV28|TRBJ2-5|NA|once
CASRGGRLQETQYF
TGTGCCAGCAGGGGGGGCAGACTCCAAGAGACCCAGTACTTC